The 17 T cell receptor beta chains presented below share a single source sample, sequenced in a study of prognosis after radiotherapy for stage I lung cancer. TCR beta CDR3 amplification from genomic DNA was performed by two-round multiplex PCR. Gene-specific TRBV and TRBJ primers were used in PCR round one. TCRdb ran MiXCR on the multiplex PCR reads and lists one entry per CDR3 protein. This sample carries fewer than 40,000 distinct CDR3 sequences, less than 40% of them seen once, and the ten largest clones take roughly 15%. Sequenced here: PBMCs, sampled before or after stereotactic body radiation therapy (not recorded which). The receptors stem from a donor aged 50 or older with non-small cell lung cancer.

This clonotype was recorded many times. The gene calls are TRBV4-1 and TRBJ2-2; D may be TRBD1 (5 bases). CDR1 and CDR2 from the germline V gene are MGHRA and YSYEKL. The CDR3 length is 17 residues. The V gene lost 4 bases and the J gene lost 1 base, with 16 bases spanning the gap. CDR3 sequence reads: CASSREARQGNTGELFF. The CDR3 DNA follows: TGCGCCAGCAGCCGCGAGGCTAGGCAGGGGAACACCGGGGAGCTGTTTTTT.

This clonotype was recorded many times. The chain joins TRBV6-1 to TRBJ2-6; D might be TRBD2 (6 bases). CDR1 and CDR2 (germline): MNHNS, SASEGT. The CDR3 contains 16 residues. V was trimmed by 4 bases and J by 4 bases, leaving 14 bases between them. The DNA of the CDR3 is TGTGCCAGCAGTGCCTGGAGGGGTGCCGGGGCCAACGTCCTGACTTTC. It translates to CASSAWRGAGANVLTF.

This chain connects TRBV7-2 to TRBJ1-2; 8 positions match TRBD1. The CDR3 contains 15 residues. Germline CDR1 reads SGHTA; CDR2 reads FQGNSA. V lost 5 bases and J lost 3; bases outside the gene matches: 8. The CDR3 sequence is CASSPWTGIDYGYTF. The CDR3 region has the DNA TGTGCCAGCAGCCCATGGACAGGGATTGACTATGGCTACACCTTC.

Ten or more counts support this clonotype. The rearrangement uses TRBV4-1 and TRBJ1-5; TRBD1 agrees at 9 bases. J was trimmed by 0 bases and V by 2 bases; bases with no gene match: 11. Looked up from germline, CDR1 is MGHRA and CDR2 is YSYEKL. The CDR3 contains 19 residues. The CDR3 loop reads CASSQPGTGIPHSNQPQHF. CDR3 in DNA: TGCGCCAGCAGCCAACCTGGGACAGGGATCCCTCATAGCAATCAGCCCCAGCATTTT.

This chain links TRBV25-1 with TRBJ2-5; unclear D gene. V gave up 8 bases and J gave up 3 bases, with 16 bases separating them. Per germline, CDR1 MGHDK and CDR2 SYGVNS. This CDR3 has 14 amino acids. CDR3 in DNA: TGTGCCAGCTCCGACCTTGGACGTGAAGAGACCCAGTACTTC. Amino acid sequence: CASSDLGREETQYF.

This clonotype was counted ten times or more. V and J are TRBV20-1 and TRBJ1-1, with a weak D call TRBD1 (5 bases). V was clipped by 2 bases and J by 5 bases, with 12 bases between them. CDR1 is DFQATT and CDR2 is SNEGSKA in the germline V gene (reference sequence). The CDR3 runs 13 residues. The CDR3 DNA is TGCAGTGCTAGACGGGGGGTGATGACTGAAGCTTTCTTT. Protein product: CSARRGVMTEAFF.

The rearrangement uses TRBV6-1 and TRBJ2-7, with D unclear. Trimming pared 10 bases from V and 3 bases from J, leaving 7 bases between. Germline lookup yields CDR1 MNHNS and CDR2 SASEGT. The CDR3 loop spans 10 amino acids. In DNA, the CDR3 is TGTGCCAACATTCGCTACGAGCAGTACTTC. Amino acid sequence: CANIRYEQYF.

This clonotype was picked up a small number of times. The chain uses TRBV3-1 and TRBJ1-1; 9 nucleotides align to TRBD1. Per germline, CDR1 LGHDT and CDR2 YNNKEL (reference sequence). After removal of 7 bases from V and 0 bases from J, the junction contained 9 bases not matched to a gene. The CDR3 contains 16 residues. In DNA, the CDR3 is TGTGCCAGCACCCCTGAACAGGGGGCTTTGAACACTGAAGCTTTCTTT. Residues: CASTPEQGALNTEAFF.

About this clonotype: This could be a read error, since a much larger clone is one nucleotide away. The chain has TRBV4-2 and TRBJ2-7; tentatively, D is TRBD2 (6 bases). The CDR3 totals 17 residues. The germline gives CDR1 LGHNA, CDR2 YNFKEQ. The CDR3 bases are TGTGACAGCAGCGCGTATTATAGCGGCCACGGGGGAGTCGAGCAGTACTTC. Amino acids: CDSSAYYSGHGGVEQYF.

V is TRBV6-1 and J is TRBJ1-5; TRBD1 aligns across 11 bases. Germline V gene lookup returns CDR1 MNHNS and CDR2 SASEGT. Trimming cost V 6 bases and J 9 bases; bases outside gene matches: 10. The CDR3 covers 15 residues. The CDR3 bases are TGTGCCAGCAGATTGCATGGGACAGGGGGGCTGCCCCAGCATTTT. Its protein product is CASRLHGTGGLPQHF.

This clonotype was seen many times. The chain recombines TRBV18 with TRBJ2-7, with TRBD1 identical over 8 bases. The V and J ends lost 4 bases and 4 bases, in that order; junction bases with no gene match: 12. The CDR3 extends over 16 amino acids. In germline, CDR1 is KGHSH, CDR2 LQKENI. The CDR3 sequence is CASSLHRTGQGYEQYF. The CDR3 nucleotides are TGTGCCAGCTCACTTCACAGGACAGGGCAGGGTTACGAGCAGTACTTC.

This clonotype has ten or more counts. V is TRBV5-1 and J is TRBJ1-1; no firm D call. This CDR3 comprises 14 residues. V shed 3 bases and J shed 0 bases, with 9 bases lying between them. CDR1 is SGHRS, CDR2 YFSETQ, per germline. CDR3 DNA: TGCGCCAGCAGCTCAAACCCAATGAACACTGAAGCTTTCTTT. Translation gives CASSSNPMNTEAFF.

This clonotype has ten or more counts. V and J are TRBV19 and TRBJ2-6; D unresolved. The V end was cut by 7 bases, the J end by 2 bases, with 15 bases between. From germline, CDR1 is LNHDA and CDR2 SQIVND (reference sequence). CDR3 length: 16 amino acids. This chain's CDR3 is CASNGATRTGANVLTF. In DNA, the CDR3 is TGTGCCAGTAACGGAGCGACGAGGACTGGGGCCAACGTCCTGACTTTC.

This clonotype was picked up many times. The V call is TRBV30, the J call TRBJ1-6; the D gene is possibly TRBD1 (5 bases). Germline assignment: CDR1 GTSNPN and CDR2 SVGIG (reference sequence). V shed 0 bases and J shed 8 bases, with 8 bases lying between them. The CDR3 is 13 amino acids. The CDR3 sequence is CAWSVRGDSPLHF. The CDR3 DNA reads TGTGCCTGGAGTGTAAGGGGTGATTCACCCCTCCACTTT. The whole variable domain, filled in from reference TRBV30 and TRBJ1-6, reads SQTIHQWPATLVQPVGSPLSLECTVEGTSNPNLYWYRQAAGRGLQLLFYSVGIGQISSEVPQNLSASRPQDRQFILSSKKLLLSDSGFYLCAWSVRGDSPLHFGNGTRLTVT.

This clonotype came up many times. The CDR3 spells CASSEGDSSYSGNTIYF. In DNA, the CDR3 is TGTGCCAGCAGTGAAGGGGACAGCTCCTACTCTGGAAACACCATATATTTT. V usage is TRBV2 and J usage is TRBJ1-3; 7 bases match TRBD1. CDR3 length: 17 residues. Losses at the gene ends were 1 base for V and 0 bases for J; bases not matched to a gene: 6. Germline CDR1 SNHLY, CDR2 FYNNEI.

This clonotype was seen at least ten times. The chain has TRBV19 and TRBJ1-5; a weak D match, TRBD1 (5 bases). The CDR3 spans 15 residues. Trimming took off 2 bases at V and 5 bases at J, with 13 bases between the two ends. Germline CDR1 LNHDA, CDR2 SQIVND (reference sequence). The CDR3 reads CASSIRRGRDQPQHF. CDR3 nucleotide sequence: TGTGCCAGTAGTATAAGGAGGGGAAGGGATCAGCCCCAGCATTTT.

This clonotype was seen repeatedly, ten times or more. The gene calls are TRBV24-1 and TRBJ2-3; 10 bases are a match to TRBD2. CDR3 length: 17 residues. Trimming took 0 bases from V and 5 from J; bases not matched to a gene: 7. Germline V gene data show CDR1 as KGHDR and CDR2 as SFDVKD. The CDR3 DNA reads TGTGCCACCAGTGATTTGATGGCTAGCGGGAGTCAAGATACGCAGTATTTT. Its translation: CATSDLMASGSQDTQYF.